This T cell receptor beta chain was observed in a study of blood T cells in healthy people across ages. It was with a sample-barcoded 5' primer and a J-beta primer mix that a second PCR of roughly 7 to 12 cycles was run. TCRdb used MiXCR to reprocess the 5' RACE reads, holding one entry per CDR3 protein. Among roughly 800,000 distinct CDR3 sequences listed, about 25% were seen once. The same sample was also studied in work on T cells of mothers and their children.

Sequencing was performed on blood. The TCR was taken from a boy between 5 and 17 years old in good health.

CDR3 bases: TGTGCCAGCTCACCACCTGGCAGGGGCGTTGGCTACACCTTC. Its protein is CASSPPGRGVGYTF. V usage is TRBV18 and J usage is TRBJ1-2, with D tentatively TRBD1 (6 bases). The germline CDR1 and CDR2 sequences are KGHSH and LQKENI. V was trimmed by 0 bases and J by 7 bases, leaving 12 bases between them. This CDR3 is 14 amino acids long.